This TCR beta chain was recorded in a study of blood T cell repertoires in COVID-19. The overall study: Material from acute and convalescent COVID-19 was sourced from the United States, Italy and Spain. Nucleic acid was either cDNA or gDNA, and it came from T cells, B-cell-depleted T cells, or PBMCs.

Per the study methods: Reference gene primer amplification in the assay estimated nucleated cell counts. This table comes from immunoSEQ multiplex PCR, and its TCRdb copy is limited to in-frame clones, with some not included. V, J and clone size reflect that table, while D and trimming were determined from the DNA. In the table there are hundreds of thousands of clones, 65% to 85% of which are singletons. CDR3 length: 15 amino acids. Per germline, CDR1 SGDLS and CDR2 YYNGEE. The V end lost 4 bases, the J end lost 3 bases, and 14 bases lay between the germline ends. The V call is TRBV9, the J call TRBJ1-5, with D possibly matching TRBD1 (6 bases). The sequenced material came from peripheral blood. The sequence was obtained from a woman aged 50 to 60 with acute or convalescent COVID-19. The DNA of the CDR3 is TGTGCCAGCAGCCCCGGACAGTTCACCAATCAGCCCCAGCATTTT. Its translation is CASSPGQFTNQPQHF.